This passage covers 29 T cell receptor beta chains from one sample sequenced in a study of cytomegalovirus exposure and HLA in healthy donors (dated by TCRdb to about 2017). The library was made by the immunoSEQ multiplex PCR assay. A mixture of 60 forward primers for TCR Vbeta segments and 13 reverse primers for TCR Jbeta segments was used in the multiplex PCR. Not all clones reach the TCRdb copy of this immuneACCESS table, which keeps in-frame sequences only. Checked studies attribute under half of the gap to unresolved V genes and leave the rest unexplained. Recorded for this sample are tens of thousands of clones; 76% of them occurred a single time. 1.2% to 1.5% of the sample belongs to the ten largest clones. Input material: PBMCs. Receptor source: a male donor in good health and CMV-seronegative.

The CDR3 spells CASSVGQGVGDTEAFF. The CDR3 nucleotides are TGTGCCAGCAGTGTGGGACAGGGGGTTGGGGACACTGAAGCTTTCTTT. This chain uses TRBV25-1 with TRBJ1-1; 11 positions match TRBD1. Germline CDR1 is MGHDK and CDR2 is SYGVNS. The CDR3 sequence is 16 residues long. With 4 bases clipped from V and 3 bases from J, the junction kept 7 bases outside the gene matches.

CDR3 protein: CASSFGQSTDTQYF. DNA for the CDR3: TGCGCCAGCAGCTTTGGACAGTCCACAGATACGCAGTATTTT. The J gene is TRBJ2-3, the V gene TRBV5-1; a weak D match, TRBD1 (6 bases). V shed 2 bases and J shed 2 bases, with 9 bases lying between them. The CDR3 contains 14 residues. The germline gives CDR1 SGHRS, CDR2 YFSETQ.

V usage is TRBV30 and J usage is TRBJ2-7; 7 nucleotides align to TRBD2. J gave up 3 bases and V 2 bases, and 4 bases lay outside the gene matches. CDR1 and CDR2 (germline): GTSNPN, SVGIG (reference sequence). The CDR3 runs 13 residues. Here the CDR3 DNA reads TGTGCCTGGAGTCGGGGGGATCTCTACGAGCAGTACTTC. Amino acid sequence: CAWSRGDLYEQYF.

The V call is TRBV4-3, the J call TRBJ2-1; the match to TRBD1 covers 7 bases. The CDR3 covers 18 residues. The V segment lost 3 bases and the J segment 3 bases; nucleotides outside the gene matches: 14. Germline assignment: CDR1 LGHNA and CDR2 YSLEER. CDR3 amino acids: CASSQEGPRQGHYNEQFF. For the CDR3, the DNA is TGCGCCAGCAGCCAGGAAGGACCTAGACAGGGTCACTACAATGAGCAGTTCTTC.

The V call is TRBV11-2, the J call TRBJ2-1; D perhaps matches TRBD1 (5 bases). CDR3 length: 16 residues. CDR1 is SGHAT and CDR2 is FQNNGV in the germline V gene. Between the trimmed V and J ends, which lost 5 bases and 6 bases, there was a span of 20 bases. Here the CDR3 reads CASSTPRRVRGNEQFF. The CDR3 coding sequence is TGTGCCAGCAGCACCCCTCGCAGGGTGAGAGGCAATGAGCAGTTCTTC. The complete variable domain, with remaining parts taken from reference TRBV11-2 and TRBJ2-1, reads EAGVAQSPRYKIIEKRQSVAFWCNPISGHATLYWYQQILGQGPKLLIQFQNNGVVDDSQLPKDRFSAERLKGVDSTLKIQPAKLEDSAVYLCASSTPRRVRGNEQFFGPGTRLTVL.

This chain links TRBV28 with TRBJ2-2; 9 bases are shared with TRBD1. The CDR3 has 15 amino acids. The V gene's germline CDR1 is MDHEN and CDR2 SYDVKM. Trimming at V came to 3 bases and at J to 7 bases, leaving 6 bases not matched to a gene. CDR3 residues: CASSLNRGLGGELFF. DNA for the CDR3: TGTGCCAGCAGTTTGAACAGGGGGCTCGGCGGGGAGCTGTTTTTT.

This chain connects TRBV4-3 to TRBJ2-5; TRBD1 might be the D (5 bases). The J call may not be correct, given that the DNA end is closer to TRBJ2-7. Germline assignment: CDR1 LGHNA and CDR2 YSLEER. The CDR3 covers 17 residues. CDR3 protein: CASSHAQGSASSYEQYF. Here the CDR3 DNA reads TGCGCCAGCAGCCACGCCCAGGGAAGCGCCAGCTCCTACGAGCAGTACTTC.

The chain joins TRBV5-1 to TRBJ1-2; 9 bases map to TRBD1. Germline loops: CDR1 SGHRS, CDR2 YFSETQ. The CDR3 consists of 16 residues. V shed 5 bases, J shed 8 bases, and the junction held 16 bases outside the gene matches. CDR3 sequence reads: CASRASGTGNGGGYTF. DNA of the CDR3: TGCGCCAGCAGGGCTTCCGGGACAGGGAACGGCGGGGGCTACACCTTC.

DNA of the CDR3: TGTGCCAGCAGGGCCGCGGGACGGGGCCTCTATGGCTACACCTTC. It translates to CASRAAGRGLYGYTF. The rearrangement links TRBV6-5 to TRBJ1-2, with a tentative D call TRBD1 (5 bases). The V and J ends lost 6 bases and 4 bases respectively, with 18 bases between them. This CDR3 is 15 amino acids long. Germline CDR1 and CDR2: MNHEY and SVGAGI.

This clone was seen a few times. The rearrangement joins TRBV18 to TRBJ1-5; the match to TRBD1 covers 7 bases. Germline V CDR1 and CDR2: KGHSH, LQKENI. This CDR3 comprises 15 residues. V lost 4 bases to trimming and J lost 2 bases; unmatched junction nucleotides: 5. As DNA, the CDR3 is TGTGCCAGCTCACAGAACACAGGGGGCAATCAGCCCCAGCATTTT. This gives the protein CASSQNTGGNQPQHF.

CDR3 bases: TGTGCCAGCAGCTCACAGGGACTATTGACAGATACGCAGTATTTT. It is translated as CASSSQGLLTDTQYF. J is TRBJ2-3 and V is TRBV11-2, with D maybe TRBD2 (7 bases). This CDR3 contains 15 residues. Germline V lookup: CDR1 SGHAT, CDR2 FQNNGV. The V and J ends lost 4 bases and 3 bases respectively, with 14 bases between them. Filled out from reference TRBV11-2 and TRBJ2-3, the complete variable domain reads EAGVAQSPRYKIIEKRQSVAFWCNPISGHATLYWYQQILGQGPKLLIQFQNNGVVDDSQLPKDRFSAERLKGVDSTLKIQPAKLEDSAVYLCASSSQGLLTDTQYFGPGTRLTVL.

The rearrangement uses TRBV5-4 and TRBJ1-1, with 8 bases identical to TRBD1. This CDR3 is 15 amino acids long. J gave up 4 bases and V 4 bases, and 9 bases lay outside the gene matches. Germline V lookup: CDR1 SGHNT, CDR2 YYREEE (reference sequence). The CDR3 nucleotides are TGTGCCAGCAGCCCGGACAGGGTAAGAGGCACTGAAGCTTTCTTT. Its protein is CASSPDRVRGTEAFF.

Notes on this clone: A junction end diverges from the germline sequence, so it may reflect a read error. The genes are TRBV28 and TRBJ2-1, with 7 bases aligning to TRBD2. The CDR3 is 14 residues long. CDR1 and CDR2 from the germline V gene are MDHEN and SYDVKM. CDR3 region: CASCLAGAYNEQFF. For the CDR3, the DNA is TGTGCCAGCTGTTTAGCGGGTGCCTACAATGAGCAGTTCTTC.

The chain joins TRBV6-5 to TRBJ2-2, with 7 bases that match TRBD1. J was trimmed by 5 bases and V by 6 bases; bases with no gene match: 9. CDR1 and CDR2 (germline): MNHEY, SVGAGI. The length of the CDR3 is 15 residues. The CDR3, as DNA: TGTGCCAGCAGGCGACAGGGATCCGGGACCGGGGAGCTGTTTTTT. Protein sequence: CASRRQGSGTGELFF.

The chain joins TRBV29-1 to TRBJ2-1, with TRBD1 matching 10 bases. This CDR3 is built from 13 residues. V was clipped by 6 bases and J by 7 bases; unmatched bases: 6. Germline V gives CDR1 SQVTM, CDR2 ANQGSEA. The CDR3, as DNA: TGCAGCGTCATCGGACAGGGGGTAAATGAGCAGTTCTTC. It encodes CSVIGQGVNEQFF.

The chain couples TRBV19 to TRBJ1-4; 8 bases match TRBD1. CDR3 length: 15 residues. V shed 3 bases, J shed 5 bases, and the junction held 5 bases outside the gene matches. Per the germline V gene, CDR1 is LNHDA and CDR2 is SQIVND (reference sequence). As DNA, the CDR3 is TGTGCCAGTAGTATTGGGGGACAGGTGAATGAAAAACTGTTTTTT. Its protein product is CASSIGGQVNEKLFF.

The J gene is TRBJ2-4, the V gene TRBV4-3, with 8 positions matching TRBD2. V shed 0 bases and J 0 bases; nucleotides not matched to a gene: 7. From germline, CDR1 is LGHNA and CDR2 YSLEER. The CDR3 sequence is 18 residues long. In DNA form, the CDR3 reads TGCGCCAGCAGCCAAGACGGGGGGGGACGGCTAGCCAAAAACATTCAGTACTTC. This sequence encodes CASSQDGGGRLAKNIQYF.

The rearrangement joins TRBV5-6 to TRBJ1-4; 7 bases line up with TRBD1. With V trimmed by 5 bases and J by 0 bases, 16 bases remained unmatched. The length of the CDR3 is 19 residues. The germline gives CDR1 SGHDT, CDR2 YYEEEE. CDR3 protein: CASSSVGGTATSTNEKLFF. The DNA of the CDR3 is TGTGCCAGCAGTTCTGTTGGGGGGACAGCCACTTCAACTAATGAAAAACTGTTTTTT.

The CDR3 region is CASSLIGDDNSPLHF. The DNA of the CDR3 is TGCGCCAGCAGCTTGATAGGAGACGATAATTCACCCCTCCACTTT. V usage is TRBV5-1 and J usage is TRBJ1-6; D is ambiguous. The V end lost 1 base, the J end lost 5 bases, and 10 bases lay between the germline ends. The germline CDR1 and CDR2 sequences are SGHRS and YFSETQ. The CDR3 length is 15 residues. The whole variable domain, filled in from reference TRBV5-1 and TRBJ1-6, reads KAGVTQTPRYLIKTRGQQVTLSCSPISGHRSVSWYQQTPGQGLQFLFEYFSETQRNKGNFPGRFSGRQFSNSRSEMNVSTLELGDSALYLCASSLIGDDNSPLHFGNGTRLTVT.

CDR3 in amino acids: CASSLLISGAEAFF. The CDR3 DNA sequence: TGCGCCAGCAGCTTGTTAATTTCGGGGGCTGAAGCTTTCTTT. The V call is TRBV5-1, the J call TRBJ1-1, with a weak D call TRBD1 (5 bases). The V gene lost 1 base and the J gene lost 6 bases, with 13 bases spanning the gap. Looked up from germline, CDR1 is SGHRS and CDR2 is YFSETQ. CDR3 length: 14 amino acids. The full variable domain, completed using reference TRBV5-1 and TRBJ1-1, is KAGVTQTPRYLIKTRGQQVTLSCSPISGHRSVSWYQQTPGQGLQFLFEYFSETQRNKGNFPGRFSGRQFSNSRSEMNVSTLELGDSALYLCASSLLISGAEAFFGQGTRLTVV.

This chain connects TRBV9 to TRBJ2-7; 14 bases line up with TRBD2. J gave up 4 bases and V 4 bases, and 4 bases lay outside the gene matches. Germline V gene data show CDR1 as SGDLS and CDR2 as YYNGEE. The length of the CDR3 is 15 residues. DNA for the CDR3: TGTGCCAGCAGCCCCCGGACTAGCGGGAGGTACGAGCAGTACTTC. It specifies CASSPRTSGRYEQYF.

The CDR3 DNA is TGTGCCAGCAGCGGGGGGGTCGGAAACACCATATATTTT. Its protein is CASSGGVGNTIYF. This chain connects TRBV7-6 to TRBJ1-3, with D maybe TRBD1 (5 bases). The CDR3 contains 13 residues. Per the germline V gene, CDR1 is SGHVS and CDR2 is FNYEAQ. The ends were cut back, 5 bases at V and 4 bases at J, with 9 bases in the middle. The complete variable domain, with remaining parts taken from reference TRBV7-6 and TRBJ1-3, reads GAGVSQSPRYKVTKRGQDVALRCDPISGHVSLYWYRQALGQGPEFLTYFNYEAQQDKSGLPNDRFSAERPEGSISTLTIQRTEQRDSAMYRCASSGGVGNTIYFGEGSWLTVV.

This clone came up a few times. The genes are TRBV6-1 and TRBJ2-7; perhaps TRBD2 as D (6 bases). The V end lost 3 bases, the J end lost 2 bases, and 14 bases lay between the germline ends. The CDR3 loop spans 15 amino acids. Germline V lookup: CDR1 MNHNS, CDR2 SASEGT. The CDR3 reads CASSEGGGSPYEQYF. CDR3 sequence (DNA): TGTGCCAGCAGTGAGGGTGGAGGGAGTCCCTACGAGCAGTACTTC.

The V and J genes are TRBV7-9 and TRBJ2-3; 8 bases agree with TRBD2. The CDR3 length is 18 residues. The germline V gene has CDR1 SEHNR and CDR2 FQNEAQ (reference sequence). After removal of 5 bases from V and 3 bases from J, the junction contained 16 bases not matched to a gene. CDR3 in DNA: TGTGCCAGCAGCCGAGCGACTGGGCCAGCGGGGGCGACAGATACGCAGTATTTT. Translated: CASSRATGPAGATDTQYF.

The CDR3: CASGTSGTENSPLHF. The CDR3 DNA reads as TGTGCCAGCGGGACAAGTGGGACAGAGAATTCACCCCTCCACTTT. The chain couples TRBV9 to TRBJ1-6; 7 bases fit TRBD1. This CDR3 comprises 15 residues. Losses at the gene ends were 7 bases for V and 7 bases for J; bases not matched to a gene: 11. Germline V gives CDR1 SGDLS, CDR2 YYNGEE.

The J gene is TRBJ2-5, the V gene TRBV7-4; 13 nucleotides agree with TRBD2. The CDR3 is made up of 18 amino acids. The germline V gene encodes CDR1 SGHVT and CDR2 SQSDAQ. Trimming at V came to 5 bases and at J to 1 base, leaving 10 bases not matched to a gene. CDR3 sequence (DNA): TGTGCCAGCAGCACTACAGGGACTAGCGGGGACCTCCAAGAGACCCAGTACTTC. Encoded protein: CASSTTGTSGDLQETQYF.

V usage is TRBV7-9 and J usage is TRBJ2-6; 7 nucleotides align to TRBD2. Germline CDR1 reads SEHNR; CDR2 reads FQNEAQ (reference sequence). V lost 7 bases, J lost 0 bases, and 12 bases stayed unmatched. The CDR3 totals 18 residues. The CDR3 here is CASIRGEGLDSGANVLTF. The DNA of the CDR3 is TGTGCCAGCATCCGGGGGGAGGGGCTGGACTCTGGGGCCAACGTCCTGACTTTC.

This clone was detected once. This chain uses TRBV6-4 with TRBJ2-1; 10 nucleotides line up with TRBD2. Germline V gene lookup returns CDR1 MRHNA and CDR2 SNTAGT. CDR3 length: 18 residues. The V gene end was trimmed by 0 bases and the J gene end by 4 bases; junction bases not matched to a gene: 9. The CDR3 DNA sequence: TGTGCCAGCAGTGACTCGTACAGCGGGAGGGCCGGGTACAATGAGCAGTTCTTC. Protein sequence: CASSDSYSGRAGYNEQFF.

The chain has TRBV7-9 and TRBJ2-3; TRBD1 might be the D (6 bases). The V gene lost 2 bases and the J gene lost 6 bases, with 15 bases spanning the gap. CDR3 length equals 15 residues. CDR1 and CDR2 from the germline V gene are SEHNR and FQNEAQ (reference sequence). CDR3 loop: CASSLKGETVDTQYF. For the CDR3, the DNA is TGTGCCAGCAGCTTAAAGGGGGAGACGGTCGATACGCAGTATTTT.